Included here is one T cell receptor (beta chain) sequence, with context. This clonotype was counted many times. The target of this receptor is not known. The input lacks base qualities; no much larger clone sits a single base away. From a lookup of the germline V gene, CDR1 and CDR2 are SNHLY and FYNNEI. The junction shows trimming of 2 bases on V and 6 bases on J, plus 11 bases between the germline ends. The CDR3 numbers 13 residues from cysteine through phenylalanine. Solely the CDR3 DNA is kept, with 39 bases framed from the first base. This sample is drawn from a study of T cells in Graves' hyperthyroidism and ophthalmopathy (dated 2019 in TCRdb). In the study overall: Peripheral blood was sampled at the time of initial diagnosis, prior to any treatment. A discovery cohort of about a hundred patients, about 40 with Graves' ophthalmopathy and about 58 with stable Graves' hyperthyroidism, was used to find distinguishing TCR V-J signatures. An independent validation cohort of under 20 hyperthyroidism patients and approximately 17 patients who later progressed to ophthalmopathy tested prospective prediction of ophthalmopathy. For training and testing, the 80 to 100 patients in the discovery cohort were randomly divided in a 7:3 ratio. Thyroid tissue and blood T-cell repertoires from several Graves' hyperthyroidism patients were also compared in the study. After sampling, hyperthyroidism patients received methimazole starting at 30 mg daily, and ophthalmopathy patients received high-dose intravenous methylprednisolone. TCR Vbeta CDR3 sequencing of 120 to 150 peripheral blood samples (about 45 ophthalmopathy, around 80 hyperthyroidism and roughly 17 progressor patients) is reported in the paper.

In the ophthalmopathy patients, disease was moderately to severely active, with a Clinical Activity Score of 3 or more, a NOSPECS grade of 4 or more, and a duration of less than 3 months. The study excluded patients with uncontrolled infections, other autoimmune diseases, pregnancy or lactation. Clinical symptoms, serum thyroxine and TRAb, thyroid ultrasound, and orbital computed tomography formed the basis for the diagnoses. PBMCs were separated from roughly 9.6 ml of fresh peripheral blood using Ficoll-Paque density gradient centrifugation. Total RNA was extracted using Trizol reagent, and RNA quality was assessed on an Agilent 2100 Bioanalyzer. Results the study describes overall, beyond this receptor: In validation, progression to ophthalmopathy was predicted by the model with 55% to 71% sensitivity and around 76% specificity, a median of roughly 6.4 months before onset. Most expanded thyroid clonotypes (frequency above 0.001) were also found in blood, which suggests that blood repertoires may mirror thyroid immune responses. Sample size was not statistically predetermined, and blinding of investigators to group allocation was not performed. Ophthalmopathy was separated from stable hyperthyroidism by a 13 V-J signature model, with about 86% sensitivity and about 81% specificity obtained in cross-validation and 80%/75% obtained in testing.

Amplification of TCR beta CDR3 regions was carried out from RNA transcripts. The first round of RT-PCR for the TCR CDR3 was performed with the HTBI primer set and the Qiagen OneStep RT-PCR kit. Libraries were constructed in a second round of multiplex PCR, after which size selection and purification were performed. The libraries were sequenced on an Illumina HiSeq2000 using paired-end 100 bp reads. As for how the authors treated the data: SOAPnuke was used to process the raw data, throwing out any read that contained adapters or uncalled bases, had a mean Phred below 15, or lacked an exact constant-primer or identifier match. COPE v1.2.5 was used to merge the high-quality paired reads, and each unique nucleotide sequence was defined as a clonotype. MiTCR v1.1 was used to align the clonotypes against IMGT TRBV, TRBD and TRBJ reference segments. The analysis was restricted to V-J combinations with a frequency above 0.0001, which together covered just over 98% of the repertoires. A TCS score was defined as the ratio of F50 (clonal expansion) to E x V (chaos), with BLOSUM62-based TCRdist applied between CDR3 peptides within each V-J. Welch's t-statistics and random forest reduced roughly 530 V-J features to about 13, which were used in a naive Bayes classifier (R e1071). Thyroid-blood repertoire similarity was quantified with the Morisita-Horn index. TCRdb's own reprocessing of the public reads used fastp at Q25 and MiXCR and kept productive beta chains. Here each entry gathers all rows of one CDR3 protein and keeps the most common genes and DNA. V and J calls and clone size were set by TCRdb, not the authors. The sample table contains hundreds of thousands of distinct CDR3 sequences; only one count was recorded for about 15% of them. In total, the top ten clones hold around 4.5% of the sample.

The sequenced material came from blood. The sequence came from a woman between 40 and 55 years old with Graves' ophthalmopathy. The chain links TRBV2 with TRBJ2-7; possibly the D gene is TRBD2, per 6 matching bases. Read as DNA, the sequence is TGTGCCAGCAGTGAATGGCGGGGCGCCGAGCAGTACTTC. Its translation reads: CASSEWRGAEQYF.